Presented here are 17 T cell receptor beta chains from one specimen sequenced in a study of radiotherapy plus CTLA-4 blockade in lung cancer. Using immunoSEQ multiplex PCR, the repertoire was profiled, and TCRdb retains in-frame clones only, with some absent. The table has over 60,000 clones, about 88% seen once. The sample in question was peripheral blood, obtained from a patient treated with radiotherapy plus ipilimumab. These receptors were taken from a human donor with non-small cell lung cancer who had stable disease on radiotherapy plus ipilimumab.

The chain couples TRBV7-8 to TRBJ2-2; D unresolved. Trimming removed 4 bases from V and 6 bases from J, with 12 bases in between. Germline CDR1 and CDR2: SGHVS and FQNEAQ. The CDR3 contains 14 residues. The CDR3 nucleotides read TGTGCCAGCAGCTCCGATAGCTGGGCCGGGGAGCTGTTTTTT. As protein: CASSSDSWAGELFF. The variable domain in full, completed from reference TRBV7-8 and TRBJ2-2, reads GAGVSQSPRYKVAKRGQDVALRCDPISGHVSLFWYQQALGQGPEFLTYFQNEAQLDKSGLPSDRFFAERPEGSVSTLKIQRTQQEDSAVYLCASSSDSWAGELFFGEGSRLTVL.

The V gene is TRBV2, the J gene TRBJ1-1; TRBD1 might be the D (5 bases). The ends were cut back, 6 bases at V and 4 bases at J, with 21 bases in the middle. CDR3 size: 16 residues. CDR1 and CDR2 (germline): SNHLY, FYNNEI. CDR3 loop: CASRDSAGLDTTEAFF. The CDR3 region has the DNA TGTGCCAGCAGGGATTCTGCAGGGTTGGATACCACTGAAGCTTTCTTT.

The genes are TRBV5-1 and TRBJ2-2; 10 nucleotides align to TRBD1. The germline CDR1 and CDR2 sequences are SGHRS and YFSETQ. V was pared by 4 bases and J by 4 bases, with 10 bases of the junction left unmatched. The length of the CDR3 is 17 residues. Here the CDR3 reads CASSRTTGGVGTGELFF. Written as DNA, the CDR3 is TGCGCCAGCAGCCGAACGACAGGGGGCGTGGGCACCGGGGAGCTGTTTTTT. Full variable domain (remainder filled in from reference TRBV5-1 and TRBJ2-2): KAGVTQTPRYLIKTRGQQVTLSCSPISGHRSVSWYQQTPGQGLQFLFEYFSETQRNKGNFPGRFSGRQFSNSRSEMNVSTLELGDSALYLCASSRTTGGVGTGELFFGEGSRLTVL.

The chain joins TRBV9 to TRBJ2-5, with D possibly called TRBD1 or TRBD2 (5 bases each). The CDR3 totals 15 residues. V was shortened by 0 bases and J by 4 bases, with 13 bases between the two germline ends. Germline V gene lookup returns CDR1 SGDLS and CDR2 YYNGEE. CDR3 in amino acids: CASSVGIDGTETQYF. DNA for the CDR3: TGTGCCAGCAGCGTAGGGATCGACGGGACAGAGACCCAGTACTTC.

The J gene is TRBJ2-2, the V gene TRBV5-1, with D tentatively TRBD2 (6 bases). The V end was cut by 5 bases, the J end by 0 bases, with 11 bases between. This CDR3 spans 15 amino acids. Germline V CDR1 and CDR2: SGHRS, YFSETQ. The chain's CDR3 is CASRTGTANTGELFF. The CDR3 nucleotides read TGCGCCAGCAGGACCGGGACTGCGAACACCGGGGAGCTGTTTTTT.

This CDR3 is CACGQGGASNQPQHF. As DNA, the CDR3 is TGTGCCTGTGGACAGGGGGGGGCTAGCAATCAGCCCCAGCATTTT. The V and J genes are TRBV30 and TRBJ1-5, with 10 bases matching TRBD1. This CDR3 contains 15 residues. Germline assignment: CDR1 GTSNPN and CDR2 SVGIG (reference sequence). V lost 6 bases, J lost 0 bases, and 5 bases stayed unmatched.

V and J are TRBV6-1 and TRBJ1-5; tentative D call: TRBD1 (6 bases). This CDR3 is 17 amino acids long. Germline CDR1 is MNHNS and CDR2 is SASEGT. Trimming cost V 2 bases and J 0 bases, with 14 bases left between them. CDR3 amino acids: CASSELARGGSNQPQHF. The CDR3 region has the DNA TGTGCCAGCAGTGAACTCGCCAGGGGTGGTAGCAATCAGCCCCAGCATTTT.

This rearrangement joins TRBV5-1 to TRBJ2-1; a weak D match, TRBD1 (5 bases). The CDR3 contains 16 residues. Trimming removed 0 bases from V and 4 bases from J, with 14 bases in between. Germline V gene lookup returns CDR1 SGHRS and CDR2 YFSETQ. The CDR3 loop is CASSLGAGQIYNEQFF. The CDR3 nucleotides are TGCGCCAGCAGCTTGGGAGCAGGGCAGATTTACAATGAGCAGTTCTTC.

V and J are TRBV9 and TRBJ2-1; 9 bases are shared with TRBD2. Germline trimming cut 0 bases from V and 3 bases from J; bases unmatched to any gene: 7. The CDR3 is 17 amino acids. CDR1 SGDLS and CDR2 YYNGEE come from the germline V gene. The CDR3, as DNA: TGTGCCAGCAGCGTAGGCCTAGCGGGAAGTTACTACAATGAGCAGTTCTTC. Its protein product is CASSVGLAGSYYNEQFF.

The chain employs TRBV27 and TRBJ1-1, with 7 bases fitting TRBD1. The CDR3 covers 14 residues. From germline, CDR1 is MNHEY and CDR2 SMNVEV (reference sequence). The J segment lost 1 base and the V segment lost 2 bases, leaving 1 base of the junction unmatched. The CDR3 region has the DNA TGTGCCAGCAGTTTAGGGACAGCGAACACTGAAGCTTTCTTT. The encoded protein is CASSLGTANTEAFF.

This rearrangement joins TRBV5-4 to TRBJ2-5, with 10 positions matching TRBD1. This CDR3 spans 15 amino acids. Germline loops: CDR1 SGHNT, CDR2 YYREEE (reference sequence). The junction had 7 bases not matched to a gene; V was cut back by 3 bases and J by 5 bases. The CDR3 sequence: CASSSGTGVRETQYF. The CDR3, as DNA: TGTGCCAGCAGCTCCGGGACAGGGGTCAGGGAGACCCAGTACTTC.

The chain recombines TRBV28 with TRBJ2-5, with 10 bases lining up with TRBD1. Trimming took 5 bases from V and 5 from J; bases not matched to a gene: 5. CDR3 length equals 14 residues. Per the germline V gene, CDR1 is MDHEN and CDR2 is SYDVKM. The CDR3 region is CASSLRTGGETQYF. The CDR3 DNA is TGTGCCAGCAGTCTCAGGACAGGGGGTGAGACCCAGTACTTC.

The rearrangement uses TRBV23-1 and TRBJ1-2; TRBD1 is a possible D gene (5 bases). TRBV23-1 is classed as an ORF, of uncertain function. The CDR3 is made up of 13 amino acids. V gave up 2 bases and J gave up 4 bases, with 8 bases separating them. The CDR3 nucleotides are TGCGCCAGCAGTCAAAGGGGAGGCTATGGCTACACCTTC. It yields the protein CASSQRGGYGYTF.

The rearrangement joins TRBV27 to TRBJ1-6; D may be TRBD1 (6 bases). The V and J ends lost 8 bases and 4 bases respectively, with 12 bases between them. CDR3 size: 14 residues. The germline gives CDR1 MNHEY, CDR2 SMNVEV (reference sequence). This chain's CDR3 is CASGGRGYNSPLHF. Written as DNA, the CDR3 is TGTGCCAGCGGTGGGAGGGGGTATAATTCACCCCTCCACTTT.

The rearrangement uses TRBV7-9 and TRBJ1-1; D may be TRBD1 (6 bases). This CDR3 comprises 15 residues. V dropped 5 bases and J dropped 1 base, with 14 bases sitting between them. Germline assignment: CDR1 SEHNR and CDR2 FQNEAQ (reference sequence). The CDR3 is CASSHYGGQNTEAFF. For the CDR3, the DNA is TGTGCCAGCAGCCATTACGGGGGGCAGAACACTGAAGCTTTCTTT. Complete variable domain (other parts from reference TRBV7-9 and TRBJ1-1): DTGVSQNPRHKITKRGQNVTFRCDPISEHNRLYWYRQTLGQGPEFLTYFQNEAQLEKSRLLSDRFSAERPKGSFSTLEIQRTEQGDSAMYLCASSHYGGQNTEAFFGQGTRLTVV.

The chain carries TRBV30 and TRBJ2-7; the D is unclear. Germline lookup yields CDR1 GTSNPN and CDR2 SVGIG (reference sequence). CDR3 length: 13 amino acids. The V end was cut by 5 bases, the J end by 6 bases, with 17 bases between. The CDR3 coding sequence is TGTGCCTGGGTCCCCCCGGTGGGAACCGAGCAGTACTTC. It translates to CAWVPPVGTEQYF.

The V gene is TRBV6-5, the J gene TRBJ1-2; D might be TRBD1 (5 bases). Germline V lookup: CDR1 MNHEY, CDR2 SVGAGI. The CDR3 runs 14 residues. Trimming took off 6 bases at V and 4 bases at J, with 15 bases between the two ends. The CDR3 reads CASREGPALYGYTF. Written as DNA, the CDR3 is TGTGCCAGCAGAGAGGGGCCCGCTCTCTATGGCTACACCTTC.